This entry lists 14 T cell receptor beta chains sequenced from one sample in a study of OX40 agonist ivuxolimab in advanced cancers. Repertoires were generated with immunoSEQ multiplex PCR, while TCRdb's copy carries only in-frame clones and drops some. Here the sample spans about 78,000 clones, around 90% being singletons. This specimen was CD4+ or CD8+ T cells sorted from blood, taken in a trial of the OX40 agonist ivuxolimab. The origin of the receptors is an adult with an advanced solid tumor such as melanoma, head and neck, liver or kidney cancer.

V is TRBV18 and J is TRBJ2-1; possibly TRBD2 for D (6 bases). From germline, CDR1 is KGHSH and CDR2 LQKENI. Trimming took off 4 bases at V and 6 bases at J, with 13 bases between the two ends. CDR3 length: 14 residues. The CDR3 DNA follows: TGTGCCAGCTCACAGGAGCAGGGAGGCAATGAGCAGTTCTTC. It encodes CASSQEQGGNEQFF.

The V call is TRBV27, the J call TRBJ1-1, with TRBD1 matching over 8 bases. CDR1 is MNHEY and CDR2 is SMNVEV in the germline V gene (reference sequence). Trimming at V came to 3 bases and at J to 11 bases, leaving 17 bases not matched to a gene. CDR3 length equals 16 residues. CDR3 bases: TGTGCCAGCAGTTTCCCACGGACAGGGAAGTATCCTATGGCTTTCTTT. Its protein is CASSFPRTGKYPMAFF.

This rearrangement joins TRBV18 to TRBJ2-7, with D unresolved. The germline V gene has CDR1 KGHSH and CDR2 LQKENI. Deletions cut 3 bases from V and 2 bases from J, with 11 bases between. The CDR3 runs to 14 residues. This CDR3 reads CASSPPQRPYEQYF. DNA for the CDR3: TGTGCCAGCTCACCTCCACAGCGACCCTACGAGCAGTACTTC.

V is TRBV28 and J is TRBJ2-1; tentative D call: TRBD1 (5 bases). The CDR3 contains 12 residues. The germline CDR1 and CDR2 sequences are MDHEN and SYDVKM. Trimming took 6 bases from V and 4 from J, leaving 7 bases between them. CDR3 DNA: TGTGCCAGCAGGTCAGGGTACAATGAGCAGTTCTTC. Translating gives CASRSGYNEQFF. Full variable domain (missing parts from reference TRBV28 and TRBJ2-1): DVKVTQSSRYLVKRTGEKVFLECVQDMDHENMFWYRQDPGLGLRLIYFSYDVKMKEKGDIPEGYSVSREKKERFSLILESASTNQTSMYLCASRSGYNEQFFGPGTRLTVL.

The chain carries TRBV5-4 and TRBJ2-3; perhaps TRBD2 as D (8 bases). Germline assignment: CDR1 SGHNT and CDR2 YYREEE (reference sequence). The CDR3 extends over 16 amino acids. V gave up 2 bases and J gave up 5 bases, with 18 bases separating them. The CDR3 DNA sequence: TGTGCCAGCAGCTTCGGGGGGGGACAGTTAAGAGATACGCAGTATTTT. Its protein is CASSFGGGQLRDTQYF.

The rearrangement joins TRBV7-2 to TRBJ1-1; D is possibly TRBD1 (6 bases). Between the trimmed V and J ends, which lost 5 bases and 1 base, there was a span of 8 bases. Germline V gene sequence: CDR1 SGHTA, CDR2 FQGNSA. The CDR3 is made up of 13 amino acids. For the CDR3, the DNA is TGTGCCAGCAGCATACAGGGGAACACTGAAGCTTTCTTT. Translated: CASSIQGNTEAFF.

The CDR3 DNA is TGTGCCAGCAGCCCTCTGGCAGGTCGTGAAAAACTGTTTTTT. This codes for CASSPLAGREKLFF. V gene TRBV7-2 combines with J gene TRBJ1-4; no firm D call. CDR1 and CDR2 from the germline V gene are SGHTA and FQGNSA. This CDR3 is 14 amino acids long. The V end was cut by 5 bases, the J end by 7 bases, with 14 bases between.

The chain is built from TRBV28 and TRBJ2-2; D remains ambiguous. The V end lost 10 bases, the J end lost 0 bases, and 15 bases lay between the germline ends. CDR1 and CDR2 (germline): MDHEN, SYDVKM. CDR3 length: 15 amino acids. The CDR3 protein is CATTRWKTNTGELFF. The CDR3 nucleotides are TGTGCCACCACCAGATGGAAGACGAACACCGGGGAGCTGTTTTTT.

The CDR3, as DNA: TGTGCCAGCAGCTTTAGGACTCATAGCACAGATACGCAGTATTTT. This encodes CASSFRTHSTDTQYF. This sequence joins TRBV7-2 and TRBJ2-3; D is possibly TRBD2 (5 bases). Germline V gene sequence: CDR1 SGHTA, CDR2 FQGNSA. The CDR3 covers 15 residues. The V gene lost 3 bases and the J gene lost 0 bases, with 10 bases spanning the gap.

Only one count was recorded for this clone. J is TRBJ2-5 and V is TRBV14; tentative D call: TRBD1 (5 bases). Deletions cut 0 bases from V and 5 bases from J, with 13 bases between. The germline V gene encodes CDR1 SGHDN and CDR2 FVKESK. The CDR3 has 15 amino acids. This CDR3 is CASSQESGWSETQYF. The CDR3 DNA sequence: TGTGCCAGCAGCCAAGAGTCAGGGTGGTCCGAGACCCAGTACTTC.

In nucleotides, the CDR3 is TGTGCCAGTAATTCCCGTGGACTAGCGGGAGGGAGAACGTACAATGAGCAGTTCTTC. Residues: CASNSRGLAGGRTYNEQFF. The chain is built from TRBV19 and TRBJ2-1; 15 positions match TRBD2. Germline CDR1 is LNHDA and CDR2 is SQIVND (reference sequence). Germline trimming cut 7 bases from V and 4 bases from J; bases unmatched to any gene: 14. The CDR3 covers 19 residues.

The rearrangement uses TRBV10-3 and TRBJ1-2; D is uncertain. Per the germline V gene, CDR1 is ENHRY and CDR2 is SYGVKD. The CDR3 spans 13 residues. Trimming removed 10 bases at V and 5 bases at J, with 17 bases between. The CDR3 region has the DNA TGTGCCACCTCCCTCGATCTGAATTATGGCTACACCTTC. Translated, it gives CATSLDLNYGYTF.

This clone was observed once. V is TRBV6-6 and J is TRBJ2-7; D remains unclear. CDR1 is MNHNY, CDR2 SVGAGI, per germline (reference sequence). CDR3 size: 15 residues. Trimming stripped 2 bases from V and 3 bases from J, with 14 bases between. The CDR3 protein is CASSYGPSALYEQYF. CDR3 DNA sequence: TGTGCCAGCAGTTACGGGCCATCCGCCCTCTACGAGCAGTACTTC.

The chain couples TRBV19 to TRBJ2-7; maybe TRBD1 (5 bases). V was clipped by 6 bases and J by 0 bases, with 12 bases between them. The CDR3 covers 14 residues. Germline CDR1 LNHDA, CDR2 SQIVND (reference sequence). DNA for the CDR3: TGTGCCAGTAGACAGACAGTATCCTCCTACGAGCAGTACTTC. As protein: CASRQTVSSYEQYF.